The table lists the clone carrying this TCR beta chain with many counts. The data belong to a study of spatial heterogeneity in lung cancer. Study-wide background: The 72 donors had untreated early-stage non-small cell lung cancer.

The time point was: blood at routine non-recurrence follow-up after resection. Researchers sequenced whole RNA taken from tumor, nontumor lung or frozen PBMC without sorting. The presence of a unique molecular identifier marked each TCR cDNA molecule. TCRdb recomputed calls from the 5' RACE reads with MiXCR, one row per CDR3 protein. Of 55,000 to 75,000 distinct CDR3 sequences listed, less than 9.5% are singletons. CDR1 and CDR2 (germline): SGHVS, FNYEAQ. V was shortened by 7 bases and J by 7 bases, with 13 bases between the two germline ends. The CDR3 contains 13 residues. Material: PBMCs, obtained at follow-up. The rearrangement links TRBV7-6 to TRBJ2-2, with a weak D call TRBD2 (6 bases). This TCR derives from a female donor with early-stage non-small cell lung cancer. The CDR3 loop reads CASTVYGGGELFF. The CDR3 DNA sequence: TGTGCCAGCACCGTATACGGGGGCGGGGAGCTGTTTTTT.